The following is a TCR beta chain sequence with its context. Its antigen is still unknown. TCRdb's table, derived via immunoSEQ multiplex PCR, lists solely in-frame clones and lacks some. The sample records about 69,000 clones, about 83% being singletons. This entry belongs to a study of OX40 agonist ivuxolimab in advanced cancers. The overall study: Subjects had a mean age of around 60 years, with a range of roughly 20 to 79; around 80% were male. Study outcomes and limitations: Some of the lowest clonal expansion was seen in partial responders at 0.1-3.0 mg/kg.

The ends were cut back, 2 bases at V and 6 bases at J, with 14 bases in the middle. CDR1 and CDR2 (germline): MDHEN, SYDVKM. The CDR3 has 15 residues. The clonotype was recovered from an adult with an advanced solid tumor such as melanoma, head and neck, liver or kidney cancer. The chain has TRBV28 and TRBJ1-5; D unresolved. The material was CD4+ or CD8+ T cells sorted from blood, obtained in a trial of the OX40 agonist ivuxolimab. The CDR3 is CASSLRLEGRQPQHF. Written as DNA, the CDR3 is TGTGCCAGCAGTTTAAGGCTTGAGGGTCGTCAGCCCCAGCATTTT.